The 22 T cell receptor beta chains below were found in one sample sequenced in a study of tumor-infiltrating lymphocytes in primary liver carcinoma. Investigators took RNA and DNA out together from roughly 20-30 mg of unsorted bulk tissue. TCR beta cDNA was reverse-transcribed from about 500 ng of total RNA. The reaction used a constant-region primer and ProtoScript II reverse transcriptase. Three nested multiplex PCR rounds, a slightly modified ARM-PCR, produced the libraries for TCR beta. TRBV1-TRBV30 forward primers paired with a C-beta reverse primer were used in the first two PCR rounds, which ran roughly 9 cycles each. TCRdb independently ran MiXCR on the multiplex PCR reads; one entry per CDR3 protein. This table holds approximately 76,000 distinct CDR3 sequences, about 64% found once. Sequencing was carried out using liver tumor tissue from sampling region 4. Described subset: tumor region T4, right-lateral pole. These receptors were taken from an older woman with primary liver carcinoma and hepatitis B virus infection.

This clonotype was seen just once. The V call is TRBV29-1, the J call TRBJ2-3; D uncertain. The germline V and J ends were trimmed by 4 bases and 4 bases, with 12 bases remaining between them. Germline CDR1 is SQVTM and CDR2 is ANQGSEA. The CDR3 extends over 13 amino acids. The CDR3 sequence is CSVGVSGADTQYF. In nucleotides, the CDR3 is TGCAGCGTTGGAGTTAGTGGGGCAGATACGCAGTATTTT.

In the case of this clonotype: A much larger clone differs by one base, so this may be a read error. The rearrangement uses TRBV12-3 or TRBV12-4 and TRBJ1-3, with no clear D. The CDR3 loop spans 13 amino acids. The chain's CDR3 is CANSFYGGNTIYF. The CDR3, as DNA: TGTGCCAACAGTTTTTATGGTGGAAACACCATATATTTT.

About this clonotype itself: A clone one base away is much larger, so this may be a read error. The CDR3 loop is CAGSQGAQETQYF. The DNA for the CDR3 is TGTGCCGGCAGTCAGGGAGCCCAAGAGACCCAGTACTTC. The chain couples TRBV12-3 or TRBV12-4 to TRBJ2-5; D possibly matches TRBD1 or TRBD2 (5 bases each). The CDR3 totals 13 residues.

About this clonotype itself: The junction shows a germline mismatch at one end, possibly a read error. The chain joins TRBV4-1 to TRBJ2-3; TRBD1 agrees at 8 bases. There are 14 residues in the CDR3. The germline V gene has CDR1 MGHRA and CDR2 YSYEKL. The CDR3 reads CASSLSGGTGTQYF. The CDR3 DNA is TGCGCCAGCAGCCTATCCGGAGGGACAGGTACGCAGTATTTT.

This clonotype was detected ten times or more. The chain links TRBV7-8 to TRBJ2-3; D unclear. Trimming took 1 base from V and 1 from J, leaving 15 bases between them. Germline CDR1 is SGHVS and CDR2 is FQNEAQ. The CDR3 loop spans 17 amino acids. Here the CDR3 reads CASSLVATPSRTDTQYF. The CDR3 DNA follows: TGTGCCAGCAGCTTAGTCGCGACTCCTTCTCGCACAGATACGCAGTATTTT.

This clonotype was counted a few times. The chain is built from TRBV29-1 and TRBJ2-7, with 8 bases that match TRBD2. Germline V CDR1 and CDR2: SQVTM, ANQGSEA. The CDR3 spans 16 residues. Trimming removed 0 bases from V and 3 bases from J; junction bases left unmatched: 10. The CDR3 DNA reads as TGCAGCGTTGAAGATGGGCCCGGGGGGGGAGTCTACGAGCAGTACTTC. Translated, it gives CSVEDGPGGGVYEQYF.

In the case of this clonotype: One end of the junction fails to match germline, which may point to a read error. This chain connects TRBV12-3 or TRBV12-4 to TRBJ1-1; D unclear. The CDR3 consists of 13 residues. CDR3 in amino acids: CASSSGRRFEALF. CDR3 DNA sequence: TGTGCCAGCAGCTCCGGGCGCCGATTTGAAGCTTTGTTT.

Worth noting for this clonotype: One end of the junction does not line up with germline, which may come from a read error. The J gene is TRBJ2-1, the V gene TRBV5-1; tentatively, D is TRBD1 or TRBD2 (5 bases each). Germline CDR1 is SGHRS and CDR2 is YFSETQ. This CDR3 has 15 amino acids. This CDR3 is CANSPRDPRHNEQLF. The CDR3 bases are TGCGCCAACAGCCCTCGGGACCCGCGCCACAATGAGCAGCTCTTC. The full variable domain, completed using reference TRBV5-1 and TRBJ2-1, is KAGVTQTPRYLIKTRGQQVTLSCSPISGHRSVSWYQQTPGQGLQFLFEYFSETQRNKGNFPGRFSGRQFSNSRSEMNVSTLELGDSALYLCANSPRDPRHNEQLFGPGTRLTVL.

Concerning this clonotype: This could be a read error, since a much larger clone is one nucleotide away. The chain couples TRBV5-1 to TRBJ2-5; D not certain. Germline values: CDR1 SGHRS, CDR2 YFSETQ. This CDR3 is 15 amino acids long. Trimming shortened V by 2 bases and J by 5 bases, and 16 bases separated the two germline ends. In DNA form, the CDR3 reads TGCGCCAGCAGCTTAGCACTAACTGACGTCGAGACCCAGTACTTC. It encodes CASSLALTDVETQYF.

On this clonotype itself: Mismatch with germline at one junction end may stem from a read error. The chain recombines TRBV12-3 or TRBV12-4 with TRBJ2-7; 7 bases match TRBD2. This CDR3 spans 16 amino acids. In nucleotides, the CDR3 is TGTGCCAGCAGTTTGTTCGGCGGGAGTCGTGCGTATGAGCAGCACTTC. Translated, it gives CASSLFGGSRAYEQHF.

About this clonotype: One junction end does not reproduce the germline sequence, and a read error may be involved. J is TRBJ2-5 and V is TRBV5-4; 10 nucleotides agree with TRBD1. This CDR3 region has 16 residues. Germline CDR1 SGHNT, CDR2 YYREEE (reference sequence). CDR3 sequence: CAISSDPDRGLETQYF. The DNA of the CDR3 is TGTGCCATCAGTTCCGACCCTGACAGGGGGCTAGAGACTCAGTACTTC.

The table lists this clonotype with a count of one. The junction differs from germline at one of its ends, possibly a read error. The V gene is TRBV11-3, the J gene TRBJ2-2, with TRBD1 identical over 7 bases. The CDR3 is 14 amino acids. Germline CDR1 SGHNT, CDR2 YENEEA. The CDR3 nucleotides are TGTACCAGCGGTGCAGGGGGACCGACCCGGGAGCTGTTTTTT. Translating it yields CTSGAGGPTRELFF.

This clonotype was counted many times. The V call is TRBV5-1, the J call TRBJ2-5; D is perhaps TRBD2 (5 bases). V was shortened by 3 bases and J by 5 bases, with 17 bases between the two germline ends. The CDR3 contains 15 residues. Germline V lookup: CDR1 SGHRS, CDR2 YFSETQ. The DNA for the CDR3 is TGCGCCAGCAGCTGGTTAGGACGGAGAGGGGAGACCCAGTACTTC. Amino acids: CASSWLGRRGETQYF. Full variable domain (rest looked up from reference TRBV5-1 and TRBJ2-5): KAGVTQTPRYLIKTRGQQVTLSCSPISGHRSVSWYQQTPGQGLQFLFEYFSETQRNKGNFPGRFSGRQFSNSRSEMNVSTLELGDSALYLCASSWLGRRGETQYFGPGTRLLVL.

With regard to this clonotype: Mismatch with germline at one junction end may stem from a read error. V is TRBV11-2 and J is TRBJ1-1; tentatively, D is TRBD1 (5 bases). Germline V CDR1 and CDR2: SGHAT, FQNNGV. CDR3 length: 12 amino acids. CDR3 bases: TGTGCTAGCAGCTCCAAACAGGCTGAAGCTTCCTTT. Protein sequence: CASSSKQAEASF.

Turning to this clonotype: This likely comes from a read error, as the CDR3 has no conserved phenylalanine or tryptophan at its end. The rearrangement links TRBV6-1 to TRBJ2-7; D is possibly TRBD1 or TRBD2 (5 bases each). Trimming took 3 bases from V and 3 from J, leaving 12 bases between them. This CDR3 spans 14 amino acids. Germline V gives CDR1 MNHNS, CDR2 SASEGT. The CDR3 sequence is CASSDRDEYYEQYL. DNA of the CDR3: TGTGCCAGCAGTGACCGGGACGAGTACTACGAGCAGTACCTC.

This clonotype was counted ten times or more. The CDR3 spells CATEGLAGFSGANVLTF. DNA for the CDR3: TGCGCCACTGAGGGACTAGCGGGGTTCTCTGGGGCCAACGTCCTGACTTTC. This chain links TRBV10-2 with TRBJ2-6, with 13 bases matching TRBD2. In germline, CDR1 is WSHSY, CDR2 SAAADI. Trimming cost V 10 bases and J 0 bases; bases outside gene matches: 6. The length of the CDR3 is 17 residues.

Comments on this clonotype: A much larger clone lies one base from this, so it may be a read error. The chain joins TRBV7-9 to TRBJ2-7; D possibly matches TRBD1 or TRBD2 (6 bases each). This CDR3 has 14 residues. The germline V gene has CDR1 SEHNR and CDR2 FQNEAQ (reference sequence). In nucleotides, the CDR3 is TGTGCCGGCAGCTTAGGGGGGCAGTCCTACGAGCAGTACTTC. As protein: CAGSLGGQSYEQYF.

V gene TRBV4-1 combines with J gene TRBJ2-1; 7 bases agree with TRBD2. CDR1 and CDR2 from the germline V gene are MGHRA and YSYEKL. After removal of 0 bases from V and 7 bases from J, the junction contained 9 bases not matched to a gene. This CDR3 spans 16 amino acids. The CDR3 here is CASSQEQGGKYNEQFF. CDR3 coding DNA: TGCGCCAGCAGCCAAGAGCAGGGAGGGAAGTATAATGAGCAGTTCTTC.

A remark on this clonotype: An end of the junction differs from the germline gene, which may be a read error. The DNA of the CDR3 is TGTGCCAGCAGTTCTTGGGGGACTCCGGGAGAGGCCCAGTACTTC. It codes for CASSSWGTPGEAQYF. This rearrangement joins TRBV12-3 or TRBV12-4 to TRBJ2-5; the D gene is possibly TRBD2 (6 bases). The CDR3 has 15 amino acids.

With regard to this clonotype: A read error is possible here, since a much larger clone lies one base away. The J gene is TRBJ2-5, the V gene TRBV7-3; TRBD2 matches 8 bases. The CDR3 loop spans 15 amino acids. CDR1 and CDR2 from the germline V gene are SGHTA and FQGTGA. CDR3: CANSSAGGFQETQYF. The CDR3 DNA reads as TGTGCCAACAGCTCGGCGGGAGGATTCCAAGAGACCCAGTACTTC.

The CDR3 DNA reads TGTGCCAGCAGGACTCCTGGGCGGGAGGCAAGGGGGGATCAATACTTC. Translation gives CASRTPGREARGDQYF. The chain joins TRBV11-2 to TRBJ2-7; 8 nucleotides line up with TRBD2. The CDR3 is made up of 16 amino acids. Germline V gene lookup returns CDR1 SGHAT and CDR2 FQNNGV. The J segment lost 13 bases and the V segment lost 6 bases, leaving 23 bases of the junction unmatched. Supplemented by reference TRBV11-2 and TRBJ2-7, the full variable domain reads EAGVAQSPRYKIIEKRQSVAFWCNPISGHATLYWYQQILGQGPKLLIQFQNNGVVDDSQLPKDRFSAERLKGVDSTLKIQPAKLEDSAVYLCASRTPGREARGDQYFGPGTRLTVT.

The sample holds a few counts of this clonotype. Written as DNA, the CDR3 is TGTGCCAGCAGCTTAAATGGGGGACAGAACACCGGGGAGCTGTTTTTT. The encoded protein is CASSLNGGQNTGELFF. The rearrangement joins TRBV7-3 to TRBJ2-2; D is possibly TRBD1 (6 bases). Per germline, CDR1 SGHTA and CDR2 FQGTGA. Deletions cut 1 base from V and 1 base from J, with 10 bases between. This CDR3 has 16 amino acids.